The 25 T cell receptor beta chains below all came from one sample that was sequenced in a study of radiation and T cells in renal cell carcinoma. The time point: blood 2 weeks post-SBRT. This sample's treatment: 15 Gy SBRT to primary tumor, nephrectomy 4 weeks later. Assay used: immunoSEQ multiplex PCR; TCRdb lists only in-frame clones, some missing. This sample has tens of thousands of clones, with around 86% found just once. The sequencing used blood, collected from a patient whose treatment included radiotherapy and nephrectomy. Receptor source: a woman aged 50 to 60 with renal cell carcinoma.

The genes are TRBV10-1 and TRBJ2-5, with no clear D. V was cut by 4 bases and J by 5 bases, with 11 bases left in between. Germline V gives CDR1 WNHNN, CDR2 SYGVQD (reference sequence). The CDR3 is 13 residues long. As DNA, the CDR3 is TGCGCCAGCAGTGTCCGGGTTGGGGAGACCCAGTACTTC. Its translation: CASSVRVGETQYF.

This clone came up once. The gene calls are TRBV11-3 and TRBJ2-1, with D tentatively TRBD2 (7 bases). Per the germline V gene, CDR1 is SGHNT and CDR2 is YENEEA. Trimming shortened V by 5 bases and J by 8 bases, and 13 bases separated the two germline ends. The CDR3 is 13 residues long. The CDR3 reads CASSPWGGDEQFF. Written as DNA, the CDR3 is TGTGCCAGCAGCCCCTGGGGGGGCGATGAGCAGTTCTTC.

This clone was counted once. The chain is built from TRBV9 and TRBJ2-3; 9 positions match TRBD2. Per germline, CDR1 SGDLS and CDR2 YYNGEE. This CDR3 is 16 amino acids long. The V gene end was trimmed by 0 bases and the J gene end by 3 bases; junction bases not matched to a gene: 5. CDR3 in DNA: TGTGCCAGCAGCGTAGGAGCCGGACTAGCGACAGATACGCAGTATTTT. It translates to CASSVGAGLATDTQYF.

The chain couples TRBV7-6 to TRBJ2-2, with 9 nucleotides matching TRBD2. From germline, CDR1 is SGHVS and CDR2 FNYEAQ. J gave up 1 base and V 5 bases, and 11 bases lay outside the gene matches. The CDR3 loop spans 18 amino acids. CDR3 sequence reads: CASSPTPGLAVNTGELFF. DNA of the CDR3: TGTGCCAGCAGCCCAACCCCGGGACTAGCTGTGAACACCGGGGAGCTGTTTTTT.

In this sample, this clone turned up a few times. The rearrangement links TRBV19 to TRBJ1-1; D not resolved. Germline assignment: CDR1 LNHDA and CDR2 SQIVND (reference sequence). Trimming stripped 3 bases from V and 4 bases from J, with 6 bases between. CDR3 length: 12 residues. The CDR3 is CASSIYGTEAFF. CDR3 nucleotides: TGTGCCAGTAGTATTTACGGCACTGAAGCTTTCTTT.

This clone has ten or more counts. The chain recombines TRBV19 with TRBJ2-1; unclear D gene. The CDR3 has 17 residues. Germline V gene sequence: CDR1 LNHDA, CDR2 SQIVND (reference sequence). V lost 5 bases, J lost 4 bases, and 21 bases lay in between. The CDR3 nucleotides are TGTGCCAGTAGTCGCGCCTTTTGGCGGTCTGGGTACAATGAGCAGTTCTTC. It encodes CASSRAFWRSGYNEQFF. The full variable domain, in which reference TRBV19 and TRBJ2-1 provide the parts outside the CDR3, is DGGITQSPKYLFRKEGQNVTLSCEQNLNHDAMYWYRQDPGQGLRLIYYSQIVNDFQKGDIAEGYSVSREKKESFPLTVTSAQKNPTAFYLCASSRAFWRSGYNEQFFGPGTRLTVL.

V gene TRBV4-1 combines with J gene TRBJ2-7, with D perhaps TRBD1 or TRBD2 (5 bases each). The CDR3 loop spans 15 amino acids. From germline, CDR1 is MGHRA and CDR2 YSYEKL. The V end was cut by 4 bases, the J end by 0 bases, with 13 bases between. The CDR3 region has the DNA TGCGCCAGCAGCCCCGAGGGGCAGATCTCCTACGAGCAGTACTTC. It codes for CASSPEGQISYEQYF.

This rearrangement joins TRBV2 to TRBJ2-3, with 11 bases aligning to TRBD2. CDR3 length equals 15 residues. From germline, CDR1 is SNHLY and CDR2 FYNNEI. The ends lost 6 bases at V and 6 bases at J; junction bases unmatched: 8. For the CDR3, the DNA is TGTGCCAGCAGCGAGACTAGCGGGGCCCCCGATACGCAGTATTTT. It encodes CASSETSGAPDTQYF.

V is TRBV9 and J is TRBJ2-7, with 8 nucleotides matching TRBD2. Unmatched junction bases numbered 5, after V lost 3 bases and J lost 3 bases. Germline V gene sequence: CDR1 SGDLS, CDR2 YYNGEE. The CDR3 is made up of 14 amino acids. The CDR3 bases are TGTGCCAGCAGCGAGCTAGCGGGTGGCTACGAGCAGTACTTC. This encodes CASSELAGGYEQYF.

CDR3: CASSLGTGGVHEQYF. Written as DNA, the CDR3 is TGCGCCAGCAGCTTGGGGACAGGGGGCGTACACGAGCAGTACTTC. The chain combines TRBV5-1 with TRBJ2-7; 11 positions agree with TRBD1. The CDR3 extends over 15 amino acids. CDR1 and CDR2 from the germline V gene are SGHRS and YFSETQ. V gave up 0 bases and J gave up 5 bases; unmatched junction bases: 4.

The rearrangement links TRBV21-1 to TRBJ1-3. TRBV21-1 is termed a pseudogene. The CDR3 is 14 amino acids. In DNA form, the CDR3 reads TGTGCCAGCAGCAAATCGGGACGAAGAAACACCATATATTTT. Its translation is CASSKSGRRNTIYF.

The chain has TRBV11-2 and TRBJ2-5, with D possibly called TRBD1 or TRBD2 (6 bases each). This CDR3 spans 16 amino acids. The V end lost 4 bases, the J end lost 3 bases, and 18 bases lay between the germline ends. Germline-derived CDR1 and CDR2 are SGHAT and FQNNGV. The chain's CDR3 is CASSYPRGGSKETQYF. The CDR3 coding sequence is TGTGCCAGCAGCTACCCGAGAGGGGGGTCTAAAGAGACCCAGTACTTC.

This chain links TRBV4-1 with TRBJ2-1; D is undetermined. Germline V gene sequence: CDR1 MGHRA, CDR2 YSYEKL. The CDR3 extends over 15 amino acids. Trimming took 0 bases from V and 5 from J, leaving 11 bases between them. CDR3: CASSQDSKGNNEQFF. CDR3 DNA: TGCGCCAGCAGCCAAGATAGCAAGGGCAACAATGAGCAGTTCTTC.

V and J are TRBV7-2 and TRBJ1-5; tentatively, D is TRBD1 (5 bases). V gave up 7 bases and J gave up 4 bases, with 17 bases separating them. The CDR3 consists of 15 residues. Looked up from germline, CDR1 is SGHTA and CDR2 is FQGNSA. The CDR3 region is CASTPEFEGNQPQHF. CDR3 DNA sequence: TGTGCCAGCACCCCCGAGTTTGAGGGGAATCAGCCCCAGCATTTT.

The chain joins TRBV7-8 to TRBJ2-3, with no clear D. The CDR3 totals 13 residues. With 6 bases removed from V and 4 bases from J, the gap between germline ends came to 11 bases. The germline gives CDR1 SGHVS, CDR2 FQNEAQ. CDR3 DNA: TGTGCCAGCAGACCCACGGTTGCAGATACGCAGTATTTT. It specifies CASRPTVADTQYF.

The DNA of the CDR3 is TGCGCCAGCAGCTTTCGTGGGGGTAGGGGTGGTGAAAAACTGTTTTTT. Encoded protein: CASSFRGGRGGEKLFF. The chain employs TRBV5-1 and TRBJ1-4; perhaps TRBD1 as D (5 bases). V shed 2 bases and J shed 7 bases, with 18 bases lying between them. This CDR3 comprises 16 residues. The germline V gene has CDR1 SGHRS and CDR2 YFSETQ.

The V call is TRBV5-1, the J call TRBJ1-2, with D uncertain. The CDR3 sequence is 15 residues long. V was clipped by 0 bases and J by 4 bases, with 13 bases between them. Germline assignment: CDR1 SGHRS and CDR2 YFSETQ. The CDR3 region is CASSLGPGVGYGYTF. For the CDR3, the DNA is TGCGCCAGCAGCTTGGGACCGGGCGTTGGCTATGGCTACACCTTC.

There are a few counts of this clone. The chain links TRBV4-2 to TRBJ2-2; D is undetermined. Germline V gives CDR1 LGHNA, CDR2 YNFKEQ. V gave up 0 bases and J gave up 1 base, with 12 bases separating them. CDR3 length: 17 residues. For the CDR3, the DNA is TGTGCCAGCAGCCAAGATCCCCTTGGCCGGAACACCGGGGAGCTGTTTTTT. As protein: CASSQDPLGRNTGELFF.

This chain links TRBV27 with TRBJ2-1, with TRBD1 identical over 8 bases. The CDR3 is made up of 14 amino acids. Losses at the gene ends were 6 bases for V and 4 bases for J; bases not matched to a gene: 5. CDR1 is MNHEY and CDR2 is SMNVEV in the germline V gene (reference sequence). The CDR3 DNA sequence: TGTGCCAGCAGCGTGGACAGGGAGTACAATGAGCAGTTCTTC. This codes for CASSVDREYNEQFF.

The J gene is TRBJ1-5, the V gene TRBV7-9; D unclear. The CDR3 has 15 amino acids. CDR1 and CDR2 from the germline V gene are SEHNR and FQNEAQ (reference sequence). Trimming stripped 3 bases from V and 0 bases from J, with 9 bases between. CDR3 region: CASSFGEYSNQPQHF. The CDR3 DNA follows: TGTGCCAGCAGCTTCGGGGAATATAGCAATCAGCCCCAGCATTTT.

The CDR3 loop is CASSLENSYRQYF. The CDR3 DNA follows: TGTGCCAGCAGCTTAGAAAACAGCTATAGGCAGTACTTC. This chain joins TRBV11-2 and TRBJ2-7; D remains ambiguous. The CDR3 has 13 residues. Trimming left V 0 bases short and J 9 bases short, with 12 bases between. The V gene's germline CDR1 is SGHAT and CDR2 FQNNGV.

V gene TRBV19 combines with J gene TRBJ2-5; 12 bases are a match to TRBD2. In germline, CDR1 is LNHDA, CDR2 SQIVND (reference sequence). V was pared by 7 bases and J by 0 bases, with 6 bases of the junction left unmatched. The CDR3 length is 16 residues. CDR3 nucleotide sequence: TGTGCCAGTACCCCGACTAGCGGGGGTTACCAAGAGACCCAGTACTTC. Translated: CASTPTSGGYQETQYF.

This chain uses TRBV7-9 with TRBJ1-5, with D unresolved. The CDR3 loop spans 12 amino acids. V was clipped by 1 base and J by 2 bases, with 0 bases between them. CDR1 and CDR2 (germline): SEHNR, FQNEAQ (reference sequence). CDR3 sequence: CASSLGNQPQHF. The CDR3, as DNA: TGTGCCAGCAGCTTAGGCAATCAGCCCCAGCATTTT. Based on the CDR3 plus reference TRBV7-9 and TRBJ1-5, the full variable domain is DTGVSQNPRHKITKRGQNVTFRCDPISEHNRLYWYRQTLGQGPEFLTYFQNEAQLEKSRLLSDRFSAERPKGSFSTLEIQRTEQGDSAMYLCASSLGNQPQHFGDGTRLSIL.

This clone was seen more than once but under ten times. The CDR3 region has the DNA TGTGCCAGCAGACAGACAGGGGTGCGAGAGACCCAGTACTTC. Its translation is CASRQTGVRETQYF. J is TRBJ2-5 and V is TRBV27; TRBD1 agrees at 8 bases. Per the germline V gene, CDR1 is MNHEY and CDR2 is SMNVEV (reference sequence). With 6 bases clipped from V and 4 bases from J, the junction kept 7 bases outside the gene matches. The CDR3 consists of 14 residues.

This CDR3 is CASSGTEDRGYEQYF. The DNA for the CDR3 is TGTGCCAGCAGTGGGACCGAGGACAGGGGCTACGAGCAGTACTTC. The chain uses TRBV2 and TRBJ2-7; 9 bases agree with TRBD1. The V gene's germline CDR1 is SNHLY and CDR2 FYNNEI. The junction had 7 bases not matched to a gene; V was cut back by 4 bases and J by 3 bases. This CDR3 has 15 amino acids.